Listed here are 16 T cell receptor beta chains from one sample, sequenced in a study of shared clonotypes between healthy human individuals. Profiled with immunoSEQ multiplex PCR; TCRdb holds only in-frame clones, not every one. Of under 2,500,000 clones in the sample, nearly 97% are singletons; the top ten hold roughly 0.13%. Sequenced material: naive CD4+ T cells sorted from blood. The subset denotes: CD45RA+ positively selected. Receptor source: a man between 18 and 35 years old in good health.

J is TRBJ2-7 and V is TRBV6-6; the D is unclear. The V and J ends lost 4 bases and 2 bases respectively, with 15 bases between them. CDR1 is MNHNY, CDR2 SVGAGI, per germline (reference sequence). CDR3 length equals 15 residues. CDR3 region: CASSSFGGSAYEQYF. The DNA of the CDR3 is TGTGCCAGCAGTTCGTTCGGTGGGTCGGCCTACGAGCAGTACTTC.

For this clone: Other DNA variants within this sample encode the same CDR3. The chain uses TRBV30 and TRBJ1-1, with a possible D match to TRBD1 (6 bases). Germline V gene lookup returns CDR1 GTSNPN and CDR2 SVGIG (reference sequence). The CDR3 has 13 amino acids. V gave up 4 bases and J gave up 1 base, with 10 bases separating them. The CDR3 loop reads CAWTGQPNTEAFF. DNA for the CDR3: TGTGCCTGGACCGGACAGCCGAACACTGAAGCTTTCTTT.

In this sample, this clone turned up once. CDR3 region: CASSLEQGAWQETQYF. In nucleotides, the CDR3 is TGTGCCAGCAGCTTAGAACAGGGGGCTTGGCAAGAGACCCAGTACTTC. This rearrangement joins TRBV5-4 to TRBJ2-5; 9 bases align to TRBD1. This CDR3 is built from 16 residues. The germline CDR1 and CDR2 sequences are SGHNT and YYREEE (reference sequence). Unmatched junction bases numbered 7, after V lost 2 bases and J lost 2 bases.

The chain carries TRBV29-1 and TRBJ2-5; the match to TRBD2 covers 7 bases. The length of the CDR3 is 14 residues. Germline CDR1 SQVTM, CDR2 ANQGSEA. With V trimmed by 3 bases and J by 2 bases, 6 bases remained unmatched. The CDR3 region is CSVERLAAQETQYF. In nucleotides, the CDR3 is TGCAGCGTTGAGCGGCTAGCGGCACAAGAGACCCAGTACTTC. Looking up the rest from reference TRBV29-1 and TRBJ2-5 gives the full variable domain: SAVISQKPSRDICQRGTSLTIQCQVDSQVTMMFWYRQQPGQSLTLIATANQGSEATYESGFVIDKFPISRPNLTFSTLTVSNMSPEDSSIYLCSVERLAAQETQYFGPGTRLLVL.

The chain has TRBV11-1 and TRBJ1-1; the D gene is possibly TRBD1 (5 bases). Germline V CDR1 and CDR2: SGHAT, FQDESV (reference sequence). The CDR3 is 16 residues long. V shed 4 bases and J shed 0 bases, with 15 bases lying between them. The CDR3 DNA reads TGTGCCAGCAGCTCCAGACAGAACCTATTGAACACTGAAGCTTTCTTT. This codes for CASSSRQNLLNTEAFF.

The chain couples TRBV2 to TRBJ2-5; TRBD2 matches at 9 bases. Germline V gene data show CDR1 as SNHLY and CDR2 as FYNNEI. V shed 5 bases and J 3 bases; nucleotides not matched to a gene: 10. This CDR3 comprises 16 residues. CDR3 DNA: TGTGCCAGCAGTTTGGTGAGCGGGGGGCCCGAAGAGACCCAGTACTTC. The encoded protein is CASSLVSGGPEETQYF.

The chain has TRBV4-3 and TRBJ2-7; perhaps TRBD1 as D (5 bases). Trimming left V 3 bases short and J 0 bases short, with 12 bases between. Germline CDR1 is LGHNA and CDR2 is YSLEER. This CDR3 contains 15 residues. The CDR3 reads CASSQDGHSSYEQYF. For the CDR3, the DNA is TGCGCCAGCAGCCAGGATGGACATAGCTCCTACGAGCAGTACTTC.

The gene calls are TRBV7-2 and TRBJ2-7; D gene ambiguous. Trimming took off 3 bases at V and 2 bases at J, with 11 bases between the two ends. The CDR3 loop spans 14 amino acids. Germline lookup yields CDR1 SGHTA and CDR2 FQGNSA. This CDR3 is CASSFKSPPYEQYF. Here the CDR3 DNA reads TGTGCCAGCAGCTTTAAGTCACCGCCCTACGAGCAGTACTTC. The full variable domain, with the rest looked up from reference TRBV7-2 and TRBJ2-7, is GAGVSQSPSNKVTEKGKDVELRCDPISGHTALYWYRQSLGQGLEFLIYFQGNSAPDKSGLPSDRFSAERTGGSVSTLTIQRTQQEDSAVYLCASSFKSPPYEQYFGPGTRLTVT.

V and J are TRBV29-1 and TRBJ1-1; D gene uncertain. Trimming shortened V by 2 bases and J by 0 bases, and 7 bases separated the two germline ends. The germline gives CDR1 SQVTM, CDR2 ANQGSEA. The length of the CDR3 is 13 residues. The CDR3 DNA is TGCAGCGTTGAAACGATGATGAACACTGAAGCTTTCTTT. It encodes CSVETMMNTEAFF.

With regard to this clone: Mismatch with germline at one junction end may stem from a read error. The V call is TRBV19, the J call TRBJ2-1; 8 bases map to TRBD2. This CDR3 has 16 amino acids. Germline V gives CDR1 LNHDA, CDR2 SQIVND (reference sequence). CDR3 sequence reads: CASRSGGRPSHNEQFF. The DNA for the CDR3 is TGTGCCAGTCGAAGCGGCGGGAGGCCCTCCCACAATGAGCAGTTCTTC.

This chain links TRBV15 with TRBJ2-5, with a tentative D call TRBD1 (5 bases). From germline, CDR1 is LNHNV and CDR2 YYDKDF (reference sequence). V shed 8 bases and J shed 2 bases, with 18 bases lying between them. The CDR3 runs 15 residues. CDR3 bases: TGTGCCACCGGCCAGGGCGGTATGTTACAAGAGACCCAGTACTTC. Translation gives CATGQGGMLQETQYF.

For this clone: At the DNA level, this CDR3 is encoded by other sequences in the same sample as well. The gene calls are TRBV6-5 and TRBJ2-6; D is unclear. The V end was cut by 8 bases, the J end by 0 bases, with 8 bases between. The CDR3 length is 14 residues. The germline V gene has CDR1 MNHEY and CDR2 SVGAGI. The CDR3 region has the DNA TGTGCCAGCTCCCGGAGCTCTGGGGCCAACGTCCTGACTTTC. It encodes CASSRSSGANVLTF.

The J gene is TRBJ1-6, the V gene TRBV18; D is unresolved. The CDR3 spans 12 residues. Trimming left V 6 bases short and J 8 bases short, with 8 bases between. Germline V gene sequence: CDR1 KGHSH, CDR2 LQKENI. CDR3 loop: CASSDGDSPLHF. The CDR3, as DNA: TGTGCCAGCTCGGACGGCGATTCACCCCTCCACTTT.

CDR3 in amino acids: CASTDFGTNTGELFF. The CDR3, as DNA: TGCGCCAGCACCGACTTTGGGACTAACACCGGGGAGCTGTTTTTT. V usage is TRBV5-1 and J usage is TRBJ2-2, with a possible D match to TRBD2 (6 bases). Germline V gene data show CDR1 as SGHRS and CDR2 as YFSETQ. V dropped 6 bases and J dropped 2 bases, with 14 bases sitting between them. The CDR3 loop spans 15 amino acids. The complete variable domain, with remaining parts taken from reference TRBV5-1 and TRBJ2-2, reads KAGVTQTPRYLIKTRGQQVTLSCSPISGHRSVSWYQQTPGQGLQFLFEYFSETQRNKGNFPGRFSGRQFSNSRSEMNVSTLELGDSALYLCASTDFGTNTGELFFGEGSRLTVL.

V and J are TRBV7-3 and TRBJ2-3, with 12 bases lining up with TRBD1. CDR3 length: 16 residues. Trimming took 4 bases from V and 1 from J; bases not matched to a gene: 3. CDR1 and CDR2 (germline): SGHTA, FQGTGA. CDR3 in amino acids: CASSSGTGGGTDTQYF. The CDR3 coding sequence is TGTGCCAGCAGCTCCGGGACAGGGGGCGGCACAGATACGCAGTATTTT.

DNA of the CDR3: TGTGCCAGCACTCAACCGGGCACCGGGGAGCTGTTTTTT. This codes for CASTQPGTGELFF. J is TRBJ2-2 and V is TRBV6-5; D remains unclear. The germline V gene has CDR1 MNHEY and CDR2 SVGAGI. The CDR3 runs to 13 residues. The V end lost 7 bases, the J end lost 4 bases, and 10 bases lay between the germline ends.